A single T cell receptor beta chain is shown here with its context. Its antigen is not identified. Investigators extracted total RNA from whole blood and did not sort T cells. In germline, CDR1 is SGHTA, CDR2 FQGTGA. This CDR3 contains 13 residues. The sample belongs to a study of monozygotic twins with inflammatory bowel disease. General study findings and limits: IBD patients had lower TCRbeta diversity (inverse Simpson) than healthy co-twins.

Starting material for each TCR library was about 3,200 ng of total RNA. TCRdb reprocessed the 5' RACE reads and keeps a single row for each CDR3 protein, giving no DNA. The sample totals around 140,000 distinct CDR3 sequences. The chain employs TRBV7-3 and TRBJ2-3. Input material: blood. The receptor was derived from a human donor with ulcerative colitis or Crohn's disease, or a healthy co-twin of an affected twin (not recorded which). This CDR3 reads CASSTSSTDTQYF. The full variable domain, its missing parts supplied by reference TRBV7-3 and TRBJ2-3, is GAGVSQTPSNKVTEKGKYVELRCDPISGHTALYWYRQSLGQGPEFLIYFQGTGAADDSGLPNDRFFAVRPEGSVSTLKIQRTERGDSAVYLCASSTSSTDTQYFGPGTRLTVL.